These 11 T cell receptor beta chains came from one sample sequenced in a study of blood T cell repertoires in COVID-19. Repertoires were generated with immunoSEQ multiplex PCR, while TCRdb's copy carries only in-frame clones and drops some. The sample lists about 180,000 clones; under 85% were seen once. Sequences were obtained from peripheral blood. These receptors originate from a woman in her seventies with COVID-19, enrolled during active disease.

The chain links TRBV9 to TRBJ2-1, with 14 bases identical to TRBD2. V gave up 4 bases and J gave up 8 bases; unmatched junction bases: 8. The CDR3 has 16 residues. The V gene's germline CDR1 is SGDLS and CDR2 YYNGEE. The CDR3 nucleotides read TGTGCCAGCAGCAATAGACTAGCGGGAGGGTTAGATGAGCAGTTCTTC. Amino acids: CASSNRLAGGLDEQFF.

This chain joins TRBV6-6 and TRBJ2-7, with 9 bases that match TRBD2. J gave up 5 bases and V 5 bases, and 10 bases lay outside the gene matches. CDR1 is MNHNY and CDR2 is SVGAGI in the germline V gene (reference sequence). This CDR3 is built from 15 residues. CDR3 protein: CASSDGTKRGDEQYF. The CDR3 DNA follows: TGTGCCAGCAGTGATGGGACTAAGCGGGGGGACGAGCAGTACTTC.

The chain employs TRBV4-3 and TRBJ2-3, with 11 bases lining up with TRBD2. The junction had 8 bases not matched to a gene; V was cut back by 0 bases and J by 3 bases. The CDR3 has 18 amino acids. CDR1 is LGHNA and CDR2 is YSLEER in the germline V gene. Here the CDR3 DNA reads TGCGCCAGCAGCCAAGATACTCCTGTAGCGGGAGGGACAGATACGCAGTATTTT. It encodes CASSQDTPVAGGTDTQYF.

CDR3 residues: CASSVDQGTYGYTF. The CDR3 DNA reads as TGTGCCAGCAGCGTAGACCAGGGTACTTATGGCTACACCTTC. The chain combines TRBV9 with TRBJ1-2; possible D gene TRBD1, 5 bases. From germline, CDR1 is SGDLS and CDR2 YYNGEE. This CDR3 is built from 14 residues. V was trimmed by 0 bases and J by 5 bases, leaving 11 bases between them. The entire variable domain, with the rest obtained from reference TRBV9 and TRBJ1-2, is as follows: DSGVTQTPKHLITATGQRVTLRCSPRSGDLSVYWYQQSLDQGLQFLIQYYNGEERAKGNILERFSAQQFPDLHSELNLSSLELGDSALYFCASSVDQGTYGYTFGSGTRLTVV.

The chain uses TRBV30 and TRBJ1-5; 11 nucleotides match TRBD1. V lost 1 base and J lost 9; bases outside the gene matches: 5. Germline V gene sequence: CDR1 GTSNPN, CDR2 SVGIG (reference sequence). The CDR3 is 14 residues long. The CDR3 is CAWSEDRGQGPQHF. The CDR3 coding sequence is TGTGCCTGGAGTGAGGACAGGGGGCAAGGGCCCCAGCATTTT.

This sequence joins TRBV7-2 and TRBJ2-1; 12 nucleotides line up with TRBD2. This CDR3 contains 16 residues. The junction had 6 bases not matched to a gene; V was cut back by 2 bases and J by 7 bases. Germline CDR1 SGHTA, CDR2 FQGNSA. CDR3 region: CASSLSGTSGQNEQFF. In DNA, the CDR3 is TGTGCCAGCAGCTTATCCGGGACTAGCGGGCAAAATGAGCAGTTCTTC.

The rearrangement joins TRBV19 to TRBJ1-5; D is unresolved. The CDR3 consists of 15 residues. V was clipped by 5 bases and J by 1 base, with 12 bases between them. Germline assignment: CDR1 LNHDA and CDR2 SQIVND (reference sequence). CDR3 protein: CASSVVVRSNQPQHF. CDR3 in DNA: TGTGCCAGTAGTGTGGTAGTGCGGAGCAATCAGCCCCAGCATTTT. The full variable domain, in which reference TRBV19 and TRBJ1-5 provide the parts outside the CDR3, is DGGITQSPKYLFRKEGQNVTLSCEQNLNHDAMYWYRQDPGQGLRLIYYSQIVNDFQKGDIAEGYSVSREKKESFPLTVTSAQKNPTAFYLCASSVVVRSNQPQHFGDGTRLSIL.

The chain combines TRBV3-1 (or the pseudogene TRBV3-2) with TRBJ1-2; 7 bases are a match to TRBD1. Germline V lookup: CDR1 LGHDT, CDR2 YNNKEL (reference sequence). This CDR3 has 15 residues. J lost 6 bases, V lost 4 bases, and 11 bases had no gene match. CDR3 coding DNA: TGTGCCAGCAGCCCCCTGGAGGGGGCGCGAAATGGCTACACCTTC. Protein sequence: CASSPLEGARNGYTF.

The genes are TRBV6-5 and TRBJ2-2; 9 nucleotides agree with TRBD2. CDR1 and CDR2 from the germline V gene are MNHEY and SVGAGI. The V segment lost 5 bases and the J segment 3 bases; nucleotides outside the gene matches: 4. This CDR3 has 15 residues. CDR3: CASSPAGGYTGELFF. The CDR3, as DNA: TGTGCCAGCAGTCCGGCGGGAGGGTACACCGGGGAGCTGTTTTTT.

The rearrangement joins TRBV3-1 (or the pseudogene TRBV3-2) to TRBJ1-6; 10 bases fit TRBD1. CDR3 length equals 14 residues. Trimming cost V 3 bases and J 9 bases; bases outside gene matches: 2. CDR1 and CDR2 from the germline V gene are LGHDT and YNNKEL (reference sequence). Here the CDR3 reads CASSQGTGASPLHF. The CDR3 nucleotides are TGTGCCAGCAGCCAGGGGACAGGGGCTTCACCCCTCCACTTT.

The sample holds a few counts of this clone. The chain couples TRBV5-5 to TRBJ1-4; TRBD1 might be the D (5 bases). V was shortened by 2 bases and J by 10 bases, with 12 bases between the two germline ends. CDR3 size: 13 residues. CDR1 and CDR2 (germline): SGHKS, YYEKEE (reference sequence). CDR3 in DNA: TGTGCCAGCAGCTTTGAGGGCGGGGGAAAACTGTTTTTT. As protein: CASSFEGGGKLFF.